The 25 T cell receptor beta chains in this list originate from one sample, sequenced in a study of shared clonotypes between healthy human individuals. Clones were sequenced by immunoSEQ multiplex PCR, and TCRdb holds only the in-frame ones, with some missing. The repertoire includes roughly 1,600,000 clones, 98% of them detected once, and around 0.33% sits in the top ten. The source material was naive CD4+ T cells sorted from blood. The sample's subset: CD45RA+ positively selected. Receptor source: a young man in good health.

This rearrangement joins TRBV7-9 to TRBJ2-2; 9 positions agree with TRBD1. The CDR3 is made up of 16 amino acids. CDR1 is SEHNR and CDR2 is FQNEAQ in the germline V gene (reference sequence). The junction had 6 bases not matched to a gene; V was cut back by 2 bases and J by 5 bases. DNA of the CDR3: TGTGCCAGCAGCTTATTGGGACAGGGAAGGACCGGGGAGCTGTTTTTT. Translation: CASSLLGQGRTGELFF.

The V gene is TRBV6-5, the J gene TRBJ1-5, with D unresolved. The CDR3 extends over 13 amino acids. CDR1 is MNHEY, CDR2 SVGAGI, per germline. V lost 0 bases and J 6 bases, leaving 6 bases between the germline ends. The CDR3 DNA follows: TGTGCCAGCAGTTACTCGTTCGGTCAGCCCCAGCATTTT. This encodes CASSYSFGQPQHF.

This CDR3 is CASRGPGGVGGTDTQYF. CDR3 coding DNA: TGTGCCAGCAGGGGCCCCGGCGGGGTTGGAGGCACAGATACGCAGTATTTT. V gene TRBV9 combines with J gene TRBJ2-3; TRBD2 might be the D (6 bases). CDR1 is SGDLS and CDR2 is YYNGEE in the germline V gene. The CDR3 totals 17 residues. V shed 5 bases and J shed 1 base, with 20 bases lying between them.

As DNA, the CDR3 is TGCGCCAGCAGCCTCCGGGACAGCGAGCGTGGCTACACCTTC. Translated: CASSLRDSERGYTF. The V call is TRBV5-1, the J call TRBJ1-2; 7 positions match TRBD1. Germline CDR1 reads SGHRS; CDR2 reads YFSETQ. Losses at the gene ends were 4 bases for V and 7 bases for J; bases not matched to a gene: 10. The length of the CDR3 is 14 residues.

CDR3 region: CASSEGGNNEKLFF. The CDR3 nucleotides are TGTGCCAGCAGTGAAGGGGGGAACAATGAAAAACTGTTTTTT. The J gene is TRBJ1-4, the V gene TRBV2; possibly TRBD1 for D (5 bases). Per germline, CDR1 SNHLY and CDR2 FYNNEI. V was trimmed by 1 base and J by 5 bases, leaving 8 bases between them. The CDR3 covers 14 residues.

A single count supports this clone. This chain joins TRBV29-1 and TRBJ2-3; a possible D gene is TRBD2 (5 bases). The germline V and J ends were trimmed by 0 bases and 0 bases, with 10 bases remaining between them. CDR3 length: 15 residues. Germline-derived CDR1 and CDR2 are SQVTM and ANQGSEA. CDR3: CSVEDLLASTDTQYF. CDR3 sequence (DNA): TGCAGCGTTGAAGATCTTCTAGCTAGCACAGATACGCAGTATTTT.

The gene calls are TRBV18 and TRBJ1-3, with a possible D match to TRBD1 (5 bases). CDR1 and CDR2 from the germline V gene are KGHSH and LQKENI. V was pared by 6 bases and J by 4 bases, with 16 bases between. The CDR3 extends over 15 amino acids. The CDR3 protein is CASSTTQGIGNTIYF. CDR3 bases: TGTGCCAGCTCCACCACCCAGGGTATCGGAAACACCATATATTTT.

The rearrangement links TRBV27 to TRBJ1-2, with D unresolved. V lost 3 bases to trimming and J lost 8 bases, with 13 bases between them. There are 13 residues in the CDR3. The germline gives CDR1 MNHEY, CDR2 SMNVEV (reference sequence). In DNA form, the CDR3 reads TGTGCCAGCAGTTTTTCCTTCAGTGGAGGCTACACCTTC. Its translation is CASSFSFSGGYTF.

The rearrangement joins TRBV6-1 to TRBJ2-1; possibly TRBD2 for D (6 bases). The CDR3 spans 16 residues. V was clipped by 4 bases and J by 1 base, with 14 bases between them. CDR1 MNHNS and CDR2 SASEGT come from the germline V gene. Here the CDR3 reads CASSGGVAASYNEQFF. The CDR3, as DNA: TGTGCCAGCAGTGGTGGGGTAGCGGCTTCCTACAATGAGCAGTTCTTC.

As for this clone: Other DNA sequences from this sample encode an identical CDR3 as well. The genes are TRBV27 and TRBJ1-1; 7 bases align to TRBD1. The CDR3 runs to 14 residues. Trimming at V came to 2 bases and at J to 0 bases, leaving 0 bases not matched to a gene. CDR1 is MNHEY, CDR2 SMNVEV, per germline (reference sequence). CDR3 region: CASSLRGLNTEAFF. In DNA form, the CDR3 reads TGTGCCAGCAGTTTAAGGGGGCTGAACACTGAAGCTTTCTTT.

The V call is TRBV25-1, the J call TRBJ1-1, with no clear D. The CDR3 contains 13 residues. The germline V and J ends were trimmed by 0 bases and 5 bases, with 7 bases remaining between them. CDR1 and CDR2 from the germline V gene are MGHDK and SYGVNS. Here the CDR3 reads CASSEYLRTEAFF. The CDR3 coding sequence is TGTGCCAGCAGTGAATACCTCAGGACTGAAGCTTTCTTT.

The rearrangement links TRBV5-1 to TRBJ2-7; maybe TRBD2 (5 bases). CDR3 size: 16 residues. Trimming took off 2 bases at V and 0 bases at J, with 15 bases between the two ends. CDR1 is SGHRS and CDR2 is YFSETQ in the germline V gene. CDR3 nucleotides: TGCGCCAGCAGCTTCCTTTCGACTGGACTCTCCTACGAGCAGTACTTC. It codes for CASSFLSTGLSYEQYF. Together with reference TRBV5-1 and TRBJ2-7, the CDR3 gives the full variable domain: KAGVTQTPRYLIKTRGQQVTLSCSPISGHRSVSWYQQTPGQGLQFLFEYFSETQRNKGNFPGRFSGRQFSNSRSEMNVSTLELGDSALYLCASSFLSTGLSYEQYFGPGTRLTVT.

The chain employs TRBV30 and TRBJ2-3; 7 bases agree with TRBD1. This CDR3 is built from 15 residues. From germline, CDR1 is GTSNPN and CDR2 SVGIG (reference sequence). J gave up 5 bases and V 2 bases, and 10 bases lay outside the gene matches. CDR3 DNA: TGTGCCTGGAGTCTCGGACAGGTTGTGGGAGATACGCAGTATTTT. Its translation is CAWSLGQVVGDTQYF.

This chain joins TRBV10-1 and TRBJ2-7; TRBD1 is a possible D gene (5 bases). The V end was cut by 6 bases, the J end by 6 bases, with 15 bases between. This CDR3 spans 13 amino acids. Germline V lookup: CDR1 WNHNN, CDR2 SYGVQD (reference sequence). The CDR3 DNA follows: TGCGCCAGCAGCCTCGGCCAGGGTCGCGAGCAGTACTTC. Encoded protein: CASSLGQGREQYF.

The chain combines TRBV11-3 with TRBJ2-2, with D unresolved. V lost 5 bases to trimming and J lost 3 bases, with 7 bases between them. The CDR3 is made up of 13 amino acids. Germline V gene data show CDR1 as SGHNT and CDR2 as YENEEA. Here the CDR3 DNA reads TGTGCCAGCAGCAACCGGTACACCGGGGAGCTGTTTTTT. Amino acids: CASSNRYTGELFF.

J is TRBJ2-7 and V is TRBV25-1; TRBD2 aligns across 9 bases. Germline assignment: CDR1 MGHDK and CDR2 SYGVNS. Trimming took 3 bases from V and 7 from J; bases not matched to a gene: 10. This CDR3 has 15 amino acids. The CDR3 reads CASSENLAGTGEQYF. Written as DNA, the CDR3 is TGTGCCAGCAGTGAGAACCTAGCGGGAACTGGTGAGCAGTACTTC.

The chain is built from TRBV29-1 and TRBJ1-1; TRBD1 aligns across 7 bases. V trimming: 2 bases; J trimming: 5 bases; junction bases outside the gene matches: 5. The CDR3 spans 13 residues. Germline assignment: CDR1 SQVTM and CDR2 ANQGSEA. CDR3 sequence reads: CSVERQGGTEAFF. CDR3 DNA: TGCAGCGTTGAACGACAGGGCGGGACTGAAGCTTTCTTT. The whole variable domain, remainder taken from reference TRBV29-1 and TRBJ1-1, is SAVISQKPSRDICQRGTSLTIQCQVDSQVTMMFWYRQQPGQSLTLIATANQGSEATYESGFVIDKFPISRPNLTFSTLTVSNMSPEDSSIYLCSVERQGGTEAFFGQGTRLTVV.

The chain joins TRBV11-2 to TRBJ2-1; 8 bases map to TRBD2. Germline CDR1 and CDR2: SGHAT and FQNNGV. The CDR3 sequence is 17 residues long. With 5 bases clipped from V and 3 bases from J, the junction kept 12 bases outside the gene matches. This CDR3 reads CASSRIAGPFVYNEQFF. Written as DNA, the CDR3 is TGTGCCAGCAGCCGTATAGCGGGGCCCTTCGTCTACAATGAGCAGTTCTTC.

The genes are TRBV19 and TRBJ2-5, with 7 bases matching TRBD1. CDR3 size: 15 residues. Germline V gene lookup returns CDR1 LNHDA and CDR2 SQIVND (reference sequence). The V gene end was trimmed by 6 bases and the J gene end by 5 bases; junction bases not matched to a gene: 12. CDR3 coding DNA: TGTGCCAGTAGCCCATCAAAGGGGGCTGGGGAGACCCAGTACTTC. As protein: CASSPSKGAGETQYF.

The chain carries TRBV6-5 and TRBJ1-1; no reliable D call. CDR3 size: 16 residues. CDR1 and CDR2 from the germline V gene are MNHEY and SVGAGI. The V and J ends lost 2 bases and 2 bases respectively, with 15 bases between them. The CDR3 sequence is CASSYRSRTSNTEAFF. CDR3 DNA: TGTGCCAGCAGTTACCGGAGTAGGACCTCCAACACTGAAGCTTTCTTT.

The CDR3 region has the DNA TGTGCCTGGGAGTACGTTCGGGGAGGAGAAAAACTGTTTTTT. Translating gives CAWEYVRGGEKLFF. The V call is TRBV30, the J call TRBJ1-4; D ambiguous. The CDR3 is 14 amino acids. Germline lookup yields CDR1 GTSNPN and CDR2 SVGIG (reference sequence). Trimming took off 5 bases at V and 8 bases at J, with 18 bases between the two ends.

The chain couples TRBV7-3 to TRBJ2-5; D may match TRBD1 or TRBD2 (5 bases each). CDR1 is SGHTA, CDR2 FQGTGA, per germline. The ends were cut back, 3 bases at V and 7 bases at J, with 24 bases in the middle. CDR3 size: 17 residues. This CDR3 is CASSLGVTPETRGTQYF. The CDR3, as DNA: TGTGCCAGCAGCTTGGGGGTAACCCCGGAAACCCGTGGGACCCAGTACTTC.

With regard to this clone: The same CDR3 can be traced to other DNA sequences in this sample. The chain has TRBV28 and TRBJ1-5; no clear D gene. Germline V gene lookup returns CDR1 MDHEN and CDR2 SYDVKM. The ends were cut back, 6 bases at V and 4 bases at J, with 4 bases in the middle. The CDR3 is 11 residues long. The CDR3: CASSRNQPQHF. The CDR3 DNA sequence: TGTGCCAGCAGCCGAAATCAGCCCCAGCATTTT. Looking up the rest from reference TRBV28 and TRBJ1-5 gives the full variable domain: DVKVTQSSRYLVKRTGEKVFLECVQDMDHENMFWYRQDPGLGLRLIYFSYDVKMKEKGDIPEGYSVSREKKERFSLILESASTNQTSMYLCASSRNQPQHFGDGTRLSIL.

This clone appeared a single time. This chain uses TRBV5-6 with TRBJ2-7, with TRBD2 identical over 13 bases. This CDR3 region has 15 residues. With 4 bases clipped from V and 2 bases from J, the junction kept 3 bases outside the gene matches. From germline, CDR1 is SGHDT and CDR2 YYEEEE. The chain's CDR3 is CASSPGTSGTYEQYF. CDR3 in DNA: TGTGCCAGCAGCCCCGGGACTAGCGGGACCTACGAGCAGTACTTC.

In its sample, this clone was seen once. The genes are TRBV27 and TRBJ2-7; unclear D gene. In germline, CDR1 is MNHEY, CDR2 SMNVEV (reference sequence). V was trimmed by 5 bases and J by 4 bases, leaving 9 bases between them. The CDR3 contains 12 residues. CDR3 region: CASSKNPYEQYF. The DNA for the CDR3 is TGTGCCAGCAGTAAAAACCCATACGAGCAGTACTTC.